This entry lists 8 T cell receptor beta chains sequenced from one sample in a study of Ad26.COV2.S vaccination and SARS-CoV-2 variants. Sequencing was performed with immunoSEQ multiplex PCR; in TCRdb, only in-frame clones are kept and a portion is missing. Found here are roughly 400,000 clones, 90% of them singletons; the top ten hold around 4.2%. The treatment was: around 19 received Ad26.COV2.S at low or high dose, single or two shots; 5 received placebo; per-sample allocation not given. Sampling occurred on day 63 after the first vaccine or placebo injection. The sequencing used peripheral blood, collected in a trial of Ad26.COV2.S vaccine versus placebo. The receptors originated from a person aged 18 to 65 who received the Ad26.COV2.S COVID-19 vaccine or a placebo.

The gene calls are TRBV28 and TRBJ1-1; D remains ambiguous. Germline V CDR1 and CDR2: MDHEN, SYDVKM. Trimming removed 6 bases at V and 4 bases at J, with 18 bases between. This CDR3 spans 15 amino acids. CDR3 loop: CASRTRAGGGTEAFF. For the CDR3, the DNA is TGTGCCAGCAGGACGCGAGCTGGTGGCGGCACTGAAGCTTTCTTT.

The CDR3 DNA is TGTGCCAGTAGTCCCAGCGGGAGTTACAATGAGCAGTTCTTC. Protein product: CASSPSGSYNEQFF. This chain uses TRBV19 with TRBJ2-1; TRBD2 matches at 8 bases. The CDR3 is 14 amino acids. The J segment lost 4 bases and the V segment lost 5 bases, leaving 4 bases of the junction unmatched. Germline-derived CDR1 and CDR2 are LNHDA and SQIVND (reference sequence).

V and J are TRBV15 and TRBJ1-6, with 9 positions matching TRBD1. Per the germline V gene, CDR1 is LNHNV and CDR2 is YYDKDF (reference sequence). With V trimmed by 5 bases and J by 7 bases, 6 bases remained unmatched. The CDR3 runs 15 residues. The CDR3 here is CATSRRDRANSPLHF. CDR3 DNA sequence: TGTGCCACCAGCCGCCGGGACAGGGCCAATTCACCCCTCCACTTT.

This chain joins TRBV15 and TRBJ1-1; weak D call: TRBD1 (5 bases). Between the trimmed V and J ends, which lost 5 bases and 5 bases, there was a span of 12 bases. The CDR3 consists of 13 residues. CDR1 is LNHNV, CDR2 YYDKDF, per germline (reference sequence). The CDR3 bases are TGTGCCACCAGCCCCAGGGATGAAACTGAAGCTTTCTTT. Its protein is CATSPRDETEAFF.

V is TRBV5-1 and J is TRBJ1-2; 8 bases align to TRBD1. The CDR3 runs to 20 residues. Germline CDR1 reads SGHRS; CDR2 reads YFSETQ. The trim removed 3 bases at V and 0 bases at J, leaving 19 bases unmatched. The CDR3 coding sequence is TGCGCCAGCAGCTCCCCTGGCCCAAGACAGGGGTTAGAAGCTAACTATGGCTACACCTTC. This gives the protein CASSSPGPRQGLEANYGYTF.

This clone was detected only once. The J gene is TRBJ2-2, the V gene TRBV6-5; D unresolved. Trimming pared 0 bases from V and 8 bases from J, leaving 7 bases between. Germline CDR1 and CDR2: MNHEY and SVGAGI. The CDR3 is made up of 13 amino acids. The CDR3 here is CASSYSRGGELFF. As DNA, the CDR3 is TGTGCCAGCAGTTACTCGCGCGGTGGGGAGCTGTTTTTT.

In DNA form, the CDR3 reads TGTGCCAGCAGTTTCAGCGGGGCGAACACCGGGGAGCTGTTTTTT. Amino acid sequence: CASSFSGANTGELFF. The chain recombines TRBV28 with TRBJ2-2, with TRBD2 matching over 7 bases. Trimming at V came to 3 bases and at J to 0 bases, leaving 1 base not matched to a gene. This CDR3 is 15 amino acids long. The germline V gene has CDR1 MDHEN and CDR2 SYDVKM.

The chain couples TRBV2 to TRBJ2-7, with D unresolved. The germline V gene encodes CDR1 SNHLY and CDR2 FYNNEI. Trimming removed 7 bases from V and 3 bases from J, with 16 bases in between. The CDR3 sequence is 14 residues long. The CDR3, as DNA: TGTGCCAGCATACGGCACCAGATGGACTACGAGCAGTACTTC. Amino acids: CASIRHQMDYEQYF.